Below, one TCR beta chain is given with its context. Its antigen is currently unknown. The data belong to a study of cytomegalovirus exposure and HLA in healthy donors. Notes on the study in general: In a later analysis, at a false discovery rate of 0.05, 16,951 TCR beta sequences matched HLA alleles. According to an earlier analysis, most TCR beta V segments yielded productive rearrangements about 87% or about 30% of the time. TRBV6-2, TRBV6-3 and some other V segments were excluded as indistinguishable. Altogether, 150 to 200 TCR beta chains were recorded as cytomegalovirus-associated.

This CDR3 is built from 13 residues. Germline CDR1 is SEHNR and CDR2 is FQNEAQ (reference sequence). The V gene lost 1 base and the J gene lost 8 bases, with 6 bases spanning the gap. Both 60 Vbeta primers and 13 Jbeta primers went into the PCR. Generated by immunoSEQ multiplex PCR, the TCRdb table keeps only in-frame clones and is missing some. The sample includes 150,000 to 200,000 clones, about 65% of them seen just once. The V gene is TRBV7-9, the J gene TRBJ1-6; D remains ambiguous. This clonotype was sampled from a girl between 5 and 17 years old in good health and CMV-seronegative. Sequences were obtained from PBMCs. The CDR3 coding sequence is TGTGCCAGCAGCTTAGTTCCCGATTCACCCCTCCACTTT. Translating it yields CASSLVPDSPLHF.